The entry below describes one T cell receptor (beta chain). The table came from immunoSEQ multiplex PCR; TCRdb's copy has only in-frame clones and leaves some out. The table records more than 70,000 clones, more than 85% of them present only once. The entry originates in a study of siplizumab effects on memory and regulatory T cells. There are 15 residues in the CDR3. The germline V and J ends were trimmed by 6 bases and 0 bases, with 12 bases remaining between them. Germline V gene sequence: CDR1 MNHEY, CDR2 SMNVEV (reference sequence). The sequencing input was CD8+ T cells sorted from blood. The TCR comes from a human donor in good health. The chain combines TRBV27 with TRBJ1-5; no definite D call. CDR3 region: CASSEGSYSNQPQHF. CDR3 DNA: TGTGCCAGCAGCGAAGGTTCGTATAGCAATCAGCCCCAGCATTTT.